The rows below give T cell receptor beta chains drawn from one sample of a study of blood T cell repertoires in COVID-19. Measured with immunoSEQ multiplex PCR; TCRdb has only the in-frame clones, and not every one. Of hundreds of thousands of clones in the sample, around 90% were seen once. The sequencing input was peripheral blood. The receptors originated from a woman aged 45-59 years who had recovered from COVID-19. The CDR3 runs from the conserved cysteine through the conserved F or W. The D gene is left open where the match is weak. Clone size, where shown, is once, few, many, or a class for clones that have expanded.

>few|TRBJ1-1|.|TRBV6-5
TGTGCCAGCAGCACCGGGTTCGAGACTGAAGCTTTCTTT
CASSTGFETEAFF
>.|TRBJ2-3|TRBD1|TRBV6-2/TRBV6-3
TGTGCCAGCAGTTACTCGAACAGGGGGGCAGATACGCAGTATTTT
CASSYSNRGADTQYF
>.|TRBJ1-2|.|TRBV7-2
TGTGCCAGCAGCTCGCGAGGGTTCGATAGAGATGGCTACACCTTC
CASSSRGFDRDGYTF
>.|TRBJ1-5|.|TRBV10-3
TGTGCCATCAGTGTTGAGGACGGGAAGAGCCAGCATTTT
CAISVEDGKSQHF
>once|TRBJ1-2|.|TRBV19
TGTGCCAGTAGTATTCCCGCGGGGAGCGGCTACACCTTC
CASSIPAGSGYTF
>.|TRBJ1-2|.|TRBV2
TGTGCCAGCAGTGAAGCGGGACAACTAAGGCGCTATGGCTACACCTTC
CASSEAGQLRRYGYTF
>.|TRBJ2-5|.|TRBV7-9
TGTGCCAGCAGCTTTGGACAGACGAGCCCCCAAGAGACCCAGTACTTC
CASSFGQTSPQETQYF
>.|TRBJ2-3|.|TRBV27
TGTGCCAGCAGTTTCCCGGCCGGGACTGCGCAGTATTTT
CASSFPAGTAQYF
>few|TRBJ2-3|.|TRBV4-3
TGCGCCAGCAGCCAAGAAGAGCGAGATACGCAGTATTTT
CASSQEERDTQYF
>.|TRBJ1-5|.|TRBV2
TGTGCCAGCAGGGTTGACAGGTCTTTACAGCATTTT
CASRVDRSLQHF
>once|TRBJ2-3|TRBD2|TRBV29-1
TGCAGCGTGGTAGGGACTAGCGGGCGCACAGATACGCAGTATTTT
CSVVGTSGRTDTQYF
>.|TRBJ1-1|.|TRBV12-3/TRBV12-4
TGTGCCAGCGGAGGACTGGCGAACACTGAAGCTTTCTTT
CASGGLANTEAFF
>many|TRBJ1-1|.|TRBV9
TGTGCCAGCAGCGCAAGTCCGGGAGTCGAAGCTTTCTTT
CASSASPGVEAFF
>.|TRBJ2-5|.|TRBV10-3
TGTGCCATCAGTGAGTCACGGGAGATCGGGCAAGAGACCCAGTACTTC
CAISESREIGQETQYF
>.|TRBJ2-5|.|TRBV27
TGTGCCAGCAGTCGTGTCTACAGGGTTACCCAAGAGACCCAGTACTTC
CASSRVYRVTQETQYF
>.|TRBJ2-6|.|TRBV30
TGTGCCTGGACTACGGGGGAATTCTCTGGGGCCAACGTCCTGACTTTC
CAWTTGEFSGANVLTF
>once|TRBJ1-4|TRBD1|TRBV19
TGTGCCAGTAGCCGGGACAGAAAGGCAACTAATGAAAAACTGTTTTTT
CASSRDRKATNEKLFF
>.|TRBJ1-1|.|TRBV28
TGTGCCAGCAGTTTATTGATTAGGGGGAACACTGAAGCTTTCTTT
CASSLLIRGNTEAFF
>.|TRBJ2-2|.|TRBV2
TGTGCCAGCAGTGATAGTTTGCCAAACACCGGGGAGCTGTTTTTT
CASSDSLPNTGELFF
>.|TRBJ2-3|TRBD2|TRBV5-1
TGCGCCAGCAGAGGTCAGGGACTAGCGGGGGTCGGTAGCACAGATACGCAGTATTTT
CASRGQGLAGVGSTDTQYF